A single T cell receptor beta chain is shown here with its context. The germline V gene encodes CDR1 MGHRA and CDR2 YSYEKL. This CDR3 is 15 amino acids long. The V gene end was trimmed by 3 bases and the J gene end by 3 bases; junction bases not matched to a gene: 5. The data were obtained in a study of CD8 T cells in Susac syndrome. RNA amounts of roughly 0.5 to 1 ug underwent reverse transcription with random hexamers. TCRdb reanalysed the immunoSEQ multiplex PCR reads using MiXCR and keeps one entry per CDR3 protein. The data hold about 100,000 distinct CDR3 sequences, with 95% observed a single time.

V usage is TRBV4-1 and J usage is TRBJ2-3, with 8 bases lining up with TRBD2. This sequence originates from a human donor with Susac syndrome. Sequencing used CD8+ T cells from PBMCs. CDR3 DNA: TGCGCCAGCAGCCAGGACGCGGGGGGAACAGATACGCAGTATTTT. It codes for CASSQDAGGTDTQYF.